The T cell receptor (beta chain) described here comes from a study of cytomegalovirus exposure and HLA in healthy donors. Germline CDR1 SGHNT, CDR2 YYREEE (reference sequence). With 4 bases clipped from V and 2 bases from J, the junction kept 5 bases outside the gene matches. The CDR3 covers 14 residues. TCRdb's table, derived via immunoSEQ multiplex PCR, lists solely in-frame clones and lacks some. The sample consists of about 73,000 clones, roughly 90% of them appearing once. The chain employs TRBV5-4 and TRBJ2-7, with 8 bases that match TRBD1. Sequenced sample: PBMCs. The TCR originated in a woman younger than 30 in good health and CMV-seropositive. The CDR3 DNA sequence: TGTGCCAGCAGCCCAAGGACAGGGACCTACGAGCAGTACTTC. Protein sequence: CASSPRTGTYEQYF.